The 2 T cell receptor beta chains below come from one sample, sequenced in a study of control samples from healthy donors and cancer patients. Libraries were prepared by immunoSEQ multiplex PCR; TCRdb keeps only in-frame clonotypes and omits some of them. The sample includes about 120,000 clones, 91% of them seen just once. Sequenced sample: blood. These receptors all come from a woman aged 18-29 years in good health.

This clone was picked up one time. The chain uses TRBV5-6 and TRBJ2-5, with 12 bases aligning to TRBD2. The CDR3 has 18 amino acids. Per the germline V gene, CDR1 is SGHDT and CDR2 is YYEEEE. Trimming removed 1 base from V and 9 bases from J; junction bases left unmatched: 16. The DNA for the CDR3 is TGTGCCAGCAGCTTGTGGGGATCACGACTAGCGGGAGCTGGGGCCCAGTACTTC. This encodes CASSLWGSRLAGAGAQYF.

This chain connects TRBV6-6 to TRBJ2-3; tentatively, D is TRBD1 or TRBD2 (5 bases each). Trimming removed 0 bases from V and 1 base from J, with 8 bases in between. The CDR3 runs 15 residues. The germline gives CDR1 MNHNY, CDR2 SVGAGI (reference sequence). CDR3 in amino acids: CASSYSRGGTDTQYF. CDR3 nucleotides: TGTGCCAGCAGTTACTCAAGGGGAGGCACAGATACGCAGTATTTT.